What follows describes a single T cell receptor beta chain. This sample is part of a study of T cell responses to AZD1222 COVID-19 vaccine. For the study at large: Pooling was applied to second doses at about 4 or about 12 weeks.

This CDR3 comprises 14 residues. Germline V gives CDR1 LGHDT, CDR2 YNNKEL (reference sequence). With 4 bases removed from V and 5 bases from J, the gap between germline ends came to 12 bases. Generated by immunoSEQ multiplex PCR, the TCRdb table keeps only in-frame clones and is missing some. Found here are tens of thousands of clones, about 90% of them singletons; the top ten hold under 6.5%. The gene calls are TRBV3-1 (or the pseudogene TRBV3-2) and TRBJ1-5, with D tentatively TRBD1 (6 bases). The specimen was peripheral blood, collected on day 0 of AZD1222 vaccination. The receptor was isolated from an adult in good health. The CDR3 nucleotides read TGTGCCAGCAGCCCTACAGGGATTTATCAGCCCCAGCATTTT. Amino acids: CASSPTGIYQPQHF.